This TCR beta chain was sequenced during a study of CD4 T cells in relation to SARS-CoV-2 and coronaviruses. Before the COVID-19 pandemic, during about 2010-2019, CD4+ T cells were taken from unexposed donors. CDR3 size: 15 residues. CDR1 and CDR2 from the germline V gene are MDHEN and SYDVKM. V lost 8 bases and J lost 2, with 16 bases in between. Sequencing was performed with immunoSEQ multiplex PCR; in TCRdb, only in-frame clones are kept and a portion is missing. The sample consists of around 56,000 clones, 80% to 90% of them appearing once. The sample comprised memory CD4+ T cells from PBMCs. This rearrangement joins TRBV28 to TRBJ1-5; a weak D match, TRBD1 (5 bases). The sequence derives from a human donor in good health. The CDR3 is CASYHRDGGNQPQHF. In DNA form, the CDR3 reads TGTGCCAGCTACCATAGGGACGGAGGCAATCAGCCCCAGCATTTT.